This T cell receptor (beta chain) was recorded in a study of T cells and copy number aberrations in small-cell lung cancer. The repertoire was sequenced with immunoSEQ multiplex PCR; TCRdb's copy has only in-frame clones and lacks some. Among some 7,000 clones listed, roughly four fifths were seen once. This clone was counted once. The CDR3 contains 13 residues. V was cut by 11 bases and J by 3 bases, with 16 bases left in between. CDR1 and CDR2 from the germline V gene are LNHDA and SQIVND (reference sequence). The clonotype originates from a woman in her 70s with small cell lung cancer. Some clones in this sample may be carry-over from other donors' samples. V usage is TRBV19 and J usage is TRBJ2-5; TRBD2 is a possible D gene (5 bases). Sequenced material: normal tissue next to the tumor. The CDR3 region is CAASGGGKETQYF. CDR3 DNA sequence: TGTGCCGCCTCAGGCGGAGGCAAAGAGACCCAGTACTTC.